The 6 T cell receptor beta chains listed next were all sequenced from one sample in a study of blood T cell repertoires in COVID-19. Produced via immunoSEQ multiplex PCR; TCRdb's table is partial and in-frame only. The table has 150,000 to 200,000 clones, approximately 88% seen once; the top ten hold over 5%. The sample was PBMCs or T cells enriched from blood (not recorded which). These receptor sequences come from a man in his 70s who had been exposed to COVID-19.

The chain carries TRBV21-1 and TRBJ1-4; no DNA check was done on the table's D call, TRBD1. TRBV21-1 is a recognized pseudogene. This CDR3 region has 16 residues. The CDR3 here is CASSKAKHRVDEKLFF. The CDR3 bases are TGTGCCAGCAGCAAAGCGAAGCACAGGGTGGATGAAAAACTGTTTTTT.

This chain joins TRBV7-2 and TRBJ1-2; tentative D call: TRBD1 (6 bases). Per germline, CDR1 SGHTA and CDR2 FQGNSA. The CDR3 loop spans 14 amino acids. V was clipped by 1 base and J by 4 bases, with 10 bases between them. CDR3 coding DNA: TGTGCCAGCAGCTTAGATCAGGGGATCTATGGCTACACCTTC. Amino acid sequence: CASSLDQGIYGYTF.

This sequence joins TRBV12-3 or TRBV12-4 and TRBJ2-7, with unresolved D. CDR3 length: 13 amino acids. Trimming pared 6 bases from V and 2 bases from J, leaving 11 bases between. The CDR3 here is CASSIGRTYEQYF. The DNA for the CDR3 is TGTGCCAGCAGCATTGGCAGGACCTACGAGCAGTACTTC.

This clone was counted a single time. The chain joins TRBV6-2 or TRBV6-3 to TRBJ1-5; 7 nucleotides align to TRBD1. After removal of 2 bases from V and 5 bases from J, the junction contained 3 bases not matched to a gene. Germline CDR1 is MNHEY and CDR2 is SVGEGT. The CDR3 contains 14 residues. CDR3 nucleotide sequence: TGTGCCAGCAGTTACACGCAGGGGGATCAGCCCCAGCATTTT. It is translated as CASSYTQGDQPQHF.

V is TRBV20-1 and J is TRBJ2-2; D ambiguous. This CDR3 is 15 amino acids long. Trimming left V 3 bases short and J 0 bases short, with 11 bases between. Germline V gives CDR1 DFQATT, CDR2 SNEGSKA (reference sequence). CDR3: CSASSALANTGELFF. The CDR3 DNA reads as TGCAGTGCTAGTTCCGCGCTCGCGAACACCGGGGAGCTGTTTTTT.

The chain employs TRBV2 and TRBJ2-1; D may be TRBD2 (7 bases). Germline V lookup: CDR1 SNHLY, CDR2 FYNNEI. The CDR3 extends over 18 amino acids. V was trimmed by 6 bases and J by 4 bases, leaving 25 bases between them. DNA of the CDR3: TGTGCCAGCAGCCTTCGGGGGGCGGAGGCCCCCCTATACAATGAGCAGTTCTTC. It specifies CASSLRGAEAPLYNEQFF.